This T cell receptor (beta chain) was sequenced for a study of blood T cell repertoires in COVID-19. As for the study in general: The origin of the acute and convalescent COVID-19 samples was the United States, Italy and Spain. T cells, B-cell-depleted T cells, or PBMCs provided the cDNA or gDNA that served as material.

CDR1 PRHDT and CDR2 FYEKMQ come from the germline V gene (reference sequence). V was clipped by 3 bases and J by 2 bases, with 7 bases between them. The CDR3 consists of 13 residues. Produced via immunoSEQ multiplex PCR; TCRdb's table is partial and in-frame only. The table shows some 140,000 clones, with roughly four fifths occurring only once. What was sequenced was peripheral blood. The genes are TRBV13 and TRBJ1-2; tentative D call: TRBD1 (6 bases). This clonotype originated in a man older than 75 with acute or convalescent COVID-19. This chain's CDR3 is CASSLTGNYGYTF. Here the CDR3 DNA reads TGTGCCAGCAGCTTGACAGGAAACTATGGCTACACCTTC.